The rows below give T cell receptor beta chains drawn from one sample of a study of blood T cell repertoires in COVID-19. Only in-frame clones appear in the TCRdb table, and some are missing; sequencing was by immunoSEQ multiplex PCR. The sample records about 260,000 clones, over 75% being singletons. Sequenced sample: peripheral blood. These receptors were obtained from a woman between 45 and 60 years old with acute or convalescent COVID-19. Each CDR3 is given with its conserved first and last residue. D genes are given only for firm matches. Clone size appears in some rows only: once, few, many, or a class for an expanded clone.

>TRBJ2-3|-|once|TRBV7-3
CASSQTGPGTDTQYF
TGTGCCAGCAGCCAAACAGGGCCTGGCACAGATACGCAGTATTTT
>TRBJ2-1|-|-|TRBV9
CASSVDAAASYNEQFF
TGTGCCAGCAGCGTAGACGCGGCGGCCTCCTACAATGAGCAGTTCTTC
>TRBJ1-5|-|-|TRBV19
CASRSGWFSNQPQHF
TGTGCCAGTAGAAGCGGGTGGTTTAGCAATCAGCCCCAGCATTTT
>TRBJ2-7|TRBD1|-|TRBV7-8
CASSLEGGQGWYEQYF
TGTGCCAGCAGCTTAGAGGGGGGACAGGGGTGGTACGAGCAGTACTTC
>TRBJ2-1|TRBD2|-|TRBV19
CASIRDLGTRDEQFF
TGTGCCAGTATCAGAGACCTCGGGACTAGGGATGAGCAGTTCTTC
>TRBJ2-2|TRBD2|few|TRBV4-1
CASSQGPSGRFSGELFF
TGCGCCAGCAGCCAAGGGCCTAGCGGGAGGTTCAGCGGGGAGCTGTTTTTT
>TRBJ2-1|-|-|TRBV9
CASSVVGGFDNEQFF
TGTGCCAGCAGCGTAGTTGGAGGGTTCGACAATGAGCAGTTCTTC
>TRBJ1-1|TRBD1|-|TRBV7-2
CASSQKTGTNTEAFF
TGTGCCAGCAGCCAAAAGACAGGGACGAACACTGAAGCTTTCTTT
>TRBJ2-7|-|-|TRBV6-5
CALDRWTYEQYF
TGTGCTCTTGACAGGTGGACCTACGAGCAGTACTTC
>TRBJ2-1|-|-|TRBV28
CASPRPGMTVNEQFF
TGTGCCAGCCCCCGCCCGGGTATGACGGTCAATGAGCAGTTCTTC
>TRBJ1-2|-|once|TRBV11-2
CASSSLQGPGAYGYTF
TGTGCCAGCAGCTCTCTTCAGGGGCCCGGGGCATATGGCTACACCTTC
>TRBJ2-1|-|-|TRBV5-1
CASSSPYSNEQFF
TGCGCCAGCAGCTCCCCGTATAGCAATGAGCAGTTCTTC
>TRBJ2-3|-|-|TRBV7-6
CASSTLYKRVSADTQYF
TGTGCCAGCTCGACCTTATATAAGCGGGTATCTGCAGATACGCAGTATTTT
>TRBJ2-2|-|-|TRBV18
CASSLQQENTGELFF
TGTGCCAGCTCGCTTCAACAGGAGAACACCGGGGAGCTGTTTTTT